This T cell receptor (beta chain) was profiled in a study of OX40 agonist ivuxolimab in advanced cancers. Overall study context: In this trial design, patients received ivuxolimab intravenously at 0.01 to 10 mg/kg every 2 weeks. From about 23 to 85 years was the age range, with a mean of roughly 64 years, and about 83% were male.

Blood samples were obtained at baseline, cycle 4 day 1, and cycle 7 day 1. Repertoires were generated with immunoSEQ multiplex PCR, while TCRdb's copy carries only in-frame clones and drops some. The repertoire holds fewer than 100,000 clones, around 80% seen once, with about 0.44% in the top ten. V lost 2 bases and J lost 5, with 13 bases in between. Germline V gene data show CDR1 as KGHSH and CDR2 as LQKENI. The CDR3 spans 15 residues. The material sequenced was CD4+ or CD8+ T cells sorted from blood, taken in a trial of the OX40 agonist ivuxolimab. The chain uses TRBV18 and TRBJ1-3, with a possible D match to TRBD1 (6 bases). This clonotype was sampled from an adult with an advanced solid tumor such as melanoma, head and neck, liver or kidney cancer. CDR3 sequence (DNA): TGTGCCAGCTCACCATCACAGGGAAACAGAAACACCATATATTTT. It yields the protein CASSPSQGNRNTIYF.